This T cell receptor beta chain was found in a study of PD-L1 blockade in urothelial cancer. Patients had locally advanced or metastatic urothelial carcinoma. Trimming cost V 7 bases and J 8 bases; bases outside gene matches: 9. The germline gives CDR1 MNHEY, CDR2 SMNVEV (reference sequence). CDR3 length equals 13 residues. Libraries were prepared by immunoSEQ multiplex PCR; TCRdb keeps only in-frame clonotypes and omits some of them. The data show 28,000 or so clones, 86% seen once. The receptor's source is a man in his sixties with urothelial cancer. V is TRBV27 and J is TRBJ2-3; 7 bases are shared with TRBD2. Sequenced here: PBMCs, sampled around atezolizumab (anti-PD-L1) treatment. The chain's CDR3 is CASTGTTSSTQYF. CDR3 DNA: TGTGCCAGCACCGGGACTACCTCTAGTACGCAGTATTTT.